This entry describes one TCR beta chain. The antigen is undetermined. Per the germline V gene, CDR1 is SGHNT and CDR2 is YYREEE (reference sequence). The CDR3 runs 16 residues. V was clipped by 5 bases and J by 5 bases; unmatched bases: 11. This record comes from a study of shared clonotypes between healthy human individuals. General study points: Investigators expected sequencing depth to affect clonotype sharing among donors. Larger estimated richness was generally recorded for naive subsets relative to memory subsets.

Original processing notes: ImmunoSEQ yielded junction-only sequences lacking quality scores, so filtering differed. Profiled with immunoSEQ multiplex PCR; TCRdb holds only in-frame clones, not every one. The DNA gave D and trimming, while V, J and clone size come from that table. The table shows approximately 95,000 clones, with 67% occurring only once. The sample comprised memory CD8+ T cells sorted from blood. The subset: CD45RO+ cells pooled with CCR7-negative TemRA cells. The V gene is TRBV5-4, the J gene TRBJ2-2; 8 bases map to TRBD1. The source is a man between 25 and 39 years old in good health. The chain's CDR3 is CASSSNTGTGTGELFF. Written as DNA, the CDR3 is TGTGCCAGCAGTTCGAACACCGGGACAGGAACCGGGGAGCTGTTTTTT.